This T cell receptor beta chain emerged from a study of identifying expanded T cells in peripheral blood. The study, taken as a whole, reports: Across healthy donors, higher total template counts meant significantly greater roughly two-week count variance. Differentially abundant clones: around 1.2 between replicates, around 17 at roughly 15 days, around 20 at four.

During the collection period, no donor immune events like infections were recorded. The V gene lost 0 bases and the J gene lost 8 bases, with 9 bases spanning the gap. The CDR3 is 13 residues long. Germline CDR1 and CDR2: SGHKS and YYEKEE (reference sequence). With regard to this clone: As yet, its antigen is unknown.

Measured with immunoSEQ multiplex PCR; TCRdb has only the in-frame clones, and not every one. The sample yields about 94,000 clones, 88% seen once. The chain employs TRBV5-5 and TRBJ1-5, with a tentative D call TRBD1 (6 bases). The specimen sequenced was blood. The receptor was isolated from a person aged 18 to 70 in good health. CDR3 sequence: CASSLEGGKPQHF. In nucleotides, the CDR3 is TGTGCCAGCAGCTTGGAGGGGGGCAAGCCCCAGCATTTT.